A selection of T cell receptor beta chains follows, all from one sample in a study of read filtering for tumor transcriptome and immune sequencing. TCRdb reanalysed the reads using MiXCR and keeps one entry per CDR3 protein. The sample shows around 58,000 distinct CDR3 sequences, over 11% of them seen only once. Sequenced material: a population of CD138-negative cells sorted from bone marrow. The receptor source for this set is a donor at least 40 years old with multiple myeloma. The CDR3 runs from the conserved cysteine through the conserved F or W. A D gene is named only where the DNA matches it firmly. Not every row has a clone size; where given, it reads once, few, many or a size class.

j_call clone_size d_call cdr3_length v_call cdr3_nt cdr3_aa
TRBJ2-3 . . 16 TRBV11-2 TGTGCCAGCAGCCAGAGTACGGGCAGTCGCACAGATACGCAGTATTTT CASSQSTGSRTDTQYF
TRBJ2-2 medium-sized . 16 TRBV4-1 TGCGCCAGCAGCCAATCGCCGGGCCTGAACACCGGGGAGCTGTTTTTT CASSQSPGLNTGELFF
TRBJ2-7 many . 11 TRBV29-1 TGCAGCGTTGTCCGGGGGTACGAGCAGTACTTC CSVVRGYEQYF
TRBJ2-1 . TRBD2 16 TRBV7-2 TGTGCCAGCAGCCCACGTGGGACTAGCGGGGACAATGAGCAGTTCTTC CASSPRGTSGDNEQFF
TRBJ1-6 few TRBD1 17 TRBV20-1 TGCAGTGCTAGACCGGGACAGGGGTTCTCCTATAATTCACCCCTCCACTTT CSARPGQGFSYNSPLHF
TRBJ2-3 few TRBD2 16 TRBV30 TGTGCCTGGAGTCCCGATGGACTAGTGGGCACAGATACGCAGTATTTT CAWSPDGLVGTDTQYF
TRBJ2-7 few . 15 TRBV27 TGTGCCAGCAGTTCGTCTTCAACAGGGACCTACGAGCAGTACTTC CASSSSSTGTYEQYF
TRBJ2-7 . TRBD2 14 TRBV28 TGTGCCAGCAGTCCACTAGCGGACTGGTCCCGGCAGTACTTC CASSPLADWSRQYF
TRBJ2-7 many . 13 TRBV19 TGTGCCAGTAGGGGTAGCAGTAGCTACGAGCAGTACTTC CASRGSSSYEQYF
TRBJ2-1 many TRBD2 15 TRBV29-1 TGCAGCGTTGTGCCGGGACTAGCGGCCCTCAATGAGCAGTTCTTC CSVVPGLAALNEQFF